The 27 T cell receptor beta chains given below trace back to one sample, sequenced in a study of blood T cells in healthy people across ages. A second about 6 to 11 cycle PCR used barcoded and J-beta primers. TCRdb analysed the 5' RACE reads with MiXCR anew, one entry per CDR3 protein. The repertoire holds around 1,600,000 distinct CDR3 sequences, with roughly 43% as singletons. Sequencing was performed on blood. The receptors originated from a woman in her late teens or twenties in good health.

The rearrangement uses TRBV4-3 and TRBJ2-1, with 7 bases lining up with TRBD2. This CDR3 has 17 amino acids. The germline V gene encodes CDR1 LGHNA and CDR2 YSLEER. Trimming at V came to 0 bases and at J to 3 bases, leaving 8 bases not matched to a gene. The CDR3 loop is CASSQDRPSGYYNEQFF. CDR3 in DNA: TGCGCCAGCAGCCAAGATCGGCCTAGCGGATACTACAATGAGCAGTTCTTC.

Many counts were recorded for this clonotype. This chain joins TRBV7-6 and TRBJ1-6; D gene ambiguous. The CDR3 covers 13 residues. Germline V gene sequence: CDR1 SGHVS, CDR2 FNYEAQ. The ends were cut back, 1 base at V and 10 bases at J, with 8 bases in the middle. CDR3 sequence reads: CASSLDVYSPLHF. The CDR3 bases are TGTGCCAGCAGCTTAGATGTATACTCACCCCTCCACTTT.

V gene TRBV25-1 combines with J gene TRBJ2-5; D gene uncertain. The better agreement between TRBJ2-1 and the DNA end casts doubt on the J call. Germline CDR1 MGHDK, CDR2 SYGVNS. This CDR3 is built from 15 residues. The DNA for the CDR3 is TGTGCCAGCAGTTTGGGCAAAGGATTTCAAGAGACCCAGTTCTTC. Encoded protein: CASSLGKGFQETQFF.

The chain joins TRBV10-3 to TRBJ1-2; 8 bases are shared with TRBD1. J lost 5 bases, V lost 6 bases, and 8 bases had no gene match. The CDR3 has 14 residues. CDR1 ENHRY and CDR2 SYGVKD come from the germline V gene. The CDR3 nucleotides read TGTGCCATCAGAAAGACAGGGGTGGAGTATGGCTACACCTTC. It yields the protein CAIRKTGVEYGYTF.

In its sample, this clonotype was seen a few times. This chain connects TRBV28 to TRBJ2-5; 11 bases align to TRBD1. The closer fit of TRBJ2-7 to the DNA end suggests the J call may be wrong. Germline V gene data show CDR1 as MDHEN and CDR2 as SYDVKM. The CDR3 runs 15 residues. CDR3 in DNA: TGTGCCAGCAGTTCGGGACAGGGGGTTTACGACGAGCAGTACTTC. It yields the protein CASSSGQGVYDEQYF.

This clonotype turned up a few times. The rearrangement uses TRBV27 and TRBJ1-2; D is possibly TRBD1 (5 bases). Germline V gene lookup returns CDR1 MNHEY and CDR2 SMNVEV (reference sequence). V dropped 6 bases and J dropped 8 bases, with 10 bases sitting between them. The CDR3 extends over 11 amino acids. This CDR3 reads CASRGRDGYTF. CDR3 sequence (DNA): TGTGCCAGCAGAGGCAGGGACGGCTACACCTTC.

V is TRBV20-1 and J is TRBJ2-4; 10 bases line up with TRBD2. The closer fit of TRBJ2-5 to the DNA end suggests the J call may be wrong. The CDR3 spans 13 residues. Germline lookup yields CDR1 DFQATT and CDR2 SNEGSKA (reference sequence). CDR3 region: CSAGLAGVETQYF. The DNA for the CDR3 is TGCAGTGCTGGCCTAGCGGGAGTAGAGACCCAGTACTTC.

The V call is TRBV7-2, the J call TRBJ2-5; 11 nucleotides match TRBD2. The closer fit of TRBJ2-7 to the DNA end suggests the J call may be wrong. This CDR3 contains 15 residues. CDR1 is SGHTA and CDR2 is FQGNSA in the germline V gene. The CDR3 reads CASSSLAGVAYEQYF. CDR3 DNA: TGTGCCAGCAGCTCACTAGCGGGGGTGGCCTACGAGCAGTACTTC.

The chain recombines TRBV6-5 with TRBJ1-2; 9 bases are a match to TRBD1. There are 13 residues in the CDR3. Per the germline V gene, CDR1 is MNHEY and CDR2 is SVGAGI. The V and J ends lost 4 bases and 6 bases, in that order; junction bases with no gene match: 3. DNA for the CDR3: TGTGCCAGCAGTTGGCGGACAGGGGATGGCTACACCTTC. Protein product: CASSWRTGDGYTF.

This rearrangement joins TRBV15 to TRBJ1-5; a possible D gene is TRBD1 (5 bases). V was cut by 5 bases and J by 6 bases, with 14 bases left in between. In germline, CDR1 is LNHNV, CDR2 YYDKDF (reference sequence). This CDR3 is 14 amino acids long. The CDR3, as DNA: TGTGCCACCAGCCGGGGGGATGGGGGTCAGCCCCAGCATTTT. Its protein product is CATSRGDGGQPQHF.

The V call is TRBV20-1, the J call TRBJ2-1, with 10 bases matching TRBD2. CDR3 length equals 15 residues. V trimming: 0 bases; J trimming: 10 bases; junction bases outside the gene matches: 9. Germline V lookup: CDR1 DFQATT, CDR2 SNEGSKA (reference sequence). The CDR3 bases are TGCAGTGCTAGAGAAGGCCTAGCGGGAGAAGACGAGCAGTTCTTC. Translation: CSAREGLAGEDEQFF.

About this clonotype itself: One end of the junction does not line up with germline, which may come from a read error. CDR3: CASSLHAGGTGELFF. The CDR3, as DNA: TGTGCTAGCAGCTTACACGCGGGAGGGACCGGGGAGCTGTTTTTT. This chain uses TRBV7-7 with TRBJ2-2; TRBD2 agrees at 9 bases. This CDR3 has 15 amino acids. The germline gives CDR1 SSHAT, CDR2 FNYEAQ (reference sequence).

This clonotype was picked up a small number of times. The rearrangement joins TRBV6-6 to TRBJ2-1; possibly TRBD1 for D (6 bases). The length of the CDR3 is 14 residues. V was pared by 2 bases and J by 4 bases, with 9 bases between. Germline CDR1 MNHNY, CDR2 SVGAGI (reference sequence). The CDR3: CASSYMTGYNEQFF. The CDR3 nucleotides are TGTGCCAGCAGTTACATGACAGGTTACAATGAGCAGTTCTTC.

The V gene is TRBV5-5, the J gene TRBJ1-1; D perhaps matches TRBD1 (5 bases). Deletions cut 2 bases from V and 5 bases from J, with 10 bases between. The CDR3 contains 13 residues. CDR1 SGHKS and CDR2 YYEKEE come from the germline V gene (reference sequence). The DNA of the CDR3 is TGTGCCAGCAGCTTCTCGGGGGAAACTGAAGCTTTCTTT. It is translated as CASSFSGETEAFF.

This clonotype was counted between two and nine times. The V and J genes are TRBV9 and TRBJ1-2; D gene ambiguous. This CDR3 spans 13 amino acids. Per the germline V gene, CDR1 is SGDLS and CDR2 is YYNGEE. V lost 0 bases and J 4 bases, leaving 7 bases between the germline ends. The CDR3: CASSVGEAYGYTF. For the CDR3, the DNA is TGTGCCAGCAGCGTAGGAGAGGCCTATGGCTACACCTTC.

CDR3 DNA: TGTGCCAGCAGTGGGGACAGGAGGAACACCGGGGAGCTGTTTTTT. Translation: CASSGDRRNTGELFF. The chain couples TRBV12-3 or TRBV12-4 to TRBJ2-2, with 8 bases identical to TRBD1. V was pared by 5 bases and J by 1 base, with 3 bases of the junction left unmatched. This CDR3 has 15 residues.

This clonotype was found a few times. J is TRBJ2-5 and V is TRBV6-7; D may correspond to TRBD1 or TRBD2 (6 bases each). The end of the DNA aligns better with TRBJ2-7, so the J call may be wrong. TRBV6-7 is assigned to the ORF class and has an uncertain function. This CDR3 has 14 residues. CDR3 sequence: CASSYSRGRYEQYF. For the CDR3, the DNA is TGTGCCAGCAGTTACTCCCGGGGGCGATACGAGCAGTACTTC.

This chain connects TRBV24-1 to TRBJ2-1; D is uncertain. Between the trimmed V and J ends, which lost 2 bases and 7 bases, there was a span of 11 bases. Looked up from germline, CDR1 is KGHDR and CDR2 is SFDVKD. The CDR3 totals 14 residues. CDR3 coding DNA: TGTGCCACCAGTGATTCACGACTGGGTAATGAGCAGTTCTTC. Translated, it gives CATSDSRLGNEQFF.

This clonotype was counted between two and nine times. The CDR3 here is CASSLLGQRSYNEQFF. CDR3 in DNA: TGTGCCAGCAGCTTACTGGGACAGCGCTCCTACAATGAGCAGTTCTTC. The chain employs TRBV7-9 and TRBJ2-1; TRBD1 aligns across 7 bases. The trim removed 2 bases at V and 0 bases at J, leaving 4 bases unmatched. CDR3 length: 16 amino acids. CDR1 SEHNR and CDR2 FQNEAQ come from the germline V gene (reference sequence).

The chain recombines TRBV7-9 with TRBJ2-7; D remains ambiguous. This CDR3 comprises 12 residues. V was shortened by 8 bases and J by 7 bases, with 15 bases between the two germline ends. Germline-derived CDR1 and CDR2 are SEHNR and FQNEAQ (reference sequence). The CDR3 region has the DNA TGTGCCAGCCGGGCGCGTCCCAATGAGCAGTACTTC. Its protein product is CASRARPNEQYF.

This clonotype was observed a handful of times. The chain joins TRBV9 to TRBJ1-2; unclear D gene. Germline V gene lookup returns CDR1 SGDLS and CDR2 YYNGEE. Trimming left V 3 bases short and J 4 bases short, with 22 bases between. CDR3 length: 17 residues. The CDR3 DNA follows: TGTGCCAGCAGCGCCATTAGGACGGAGGAGGAGTCCTATGGCTACACCTTC. Its translation is CASSAIRTEEESYGYTF.

The chain is built from TRBV2 and TRBJ1-1, with TRBD1 as a possible D gene (6 bases). The germline V gene encodes CDR1 SNHLY and CDR2 FYNNEI. V was shortened by 8 bases and J by 9 bases, with 22 bases between the two germline ends. There are 14 residues in the CDR3. The CDR3, as DNA: TGTGCCAGCTCCAAGCGGGGGGCGATTTCTAAAGCTTTCTTT. Protein product: CASSKRGAISKAFF. Complete variable domain (other parts from reference TRBV2 and TRBJ1-1): EPEVTQTPSHQVTQMGQEVILRCVPISNHLYFYWYRQILGQKVEFLVSFYNNEISEKSEIFDDQFSVERPDGSNFTLKIRSTKLEDSAMYFCASSKRGAISKAFFGQGTRLTVV.

V gene TRBV11-2 combines with J gene TRBJ2-5, with TRBD1 matching over 8 bases. CDR3 length: 17 residues. J lost 11 bases, V lost 1 base, and 18 bases had no gene match. Per germline, CDR1 SGHAT and CDR2 FQNNGV. The CDR3: CASSLGRQGQRVNEQYF. The DNA for the CDR3 is TGTGCCAGCAGCTTAGGTAGACAGGGGCAGCGGGTCAATGAGCAGTACTTC.

This clonotype was counted between two and nine times. The chain couples TRBV2 to TRBJ2-3; TRBD2 matches 7 bases. Germline CDR1 and CDR2: SNHLY and FYNNEI. Trimming removed 7 bases from V and 6 bases from J; junction bases left unmatched: 4. This CDR3 is 12 amino acids long. The CDR3 DNA reads as TGTGCCAGCACCGACGGGGGGGATACGCAGTATTTT. Amino acids: CASTDGGDTQYF. Supplemented by reference TRBV2 and TRBJ2-3, the full variable domain reads EPEVTQTPSHQVTQMGQEVILRCVPISNHLYFYWYRQILGQKVEFLVSFYNNEISEKSEIFDDQFSVERPDGSNFTLKIRSTKLEDSAMYFCASTDGGDTQYFGPGTRLTVL.

V gene TRBV15 combines with J gene TRBJ2-1; 7 bases map to TRBD2. The germline CDR1 and CDR2 sequences are LNHNV and YYDKDF (reference sequence). The CDR3 is 16 residues long. The junction had 5 bases not matched to a gene; V was cut back by 1 base and J by 2 bases. The CDR3 protein is CATSRALAGAYNEQFF. The CDR3 region has the DNA TGTGCCACCAGCAGAGCCTTGGCGGGAGCCTACAATGAGCAGTTCTTC.

This clonotype was counted at least ten times. The J gene is TRBJ1-2, the V gene TRBV7-2, with 10 bases matching TRBD1. Per the germline V gene, CDR1 is SGHTA and CDR2 is FQGNSA. This CDR3 spans 15 amino acids. V was pared by 5 bases and J by 13 bases, with 16 bases of the junction left unmatched. CDR3 bases: TGTGCCAGCAGCCTCTCCTCTGGGACAGGGGACTATTGCACCTTC. Amino acids: CASSLSSGTGDYCTF.

This clonotype was counted between two and nine times. The chain uses TRBV6-1 and TRBJ2-7; 7 bases are shared with TRBD2. Trimming removed 7 bases from V and 4 bases from J; junction bases left unmatched: 10. Germline loops: CDR1 MNHNS, CDR2 SASEGT. This CDR3 contains 14 residues. CDR3 DNA sequence: TGTGCCAGCATTCTGGGCGGGAGTCGATACGAGCAGTACTTC. Translation: CASILGGSRYEQYF.